The present T cell receptor (beta chain) was sequenced within a study of blood T cells in healthy people across ages. Study-level information: Template switching picked up about one barcoded beta molecule for each two T cells. Study-wide points: Higher diversity and more naive CD4+ cells were features of long-lived donors, compared to aged donors. CMV infection status of these donors was not known.

This clonotype has only a few counts. The antigen remains unidentified. The V gene end was trimmed by 6 bases and the J gene end by 1 base; junction bases not matched to a gene: 11. This CDR3 is built from 15 residues. CDR1 is DFQATT, CDR2 SNEGSKA, per germline (reference sequence). The use of a sample-barcoded 5' primer and a J-beta primer mix characterized a second PCR of roughly 7 to 11 cycles. A template-switch adaptor containing 12 random nucleotides labeled each cDNA molecule. TCRdb independently ran MiXCR on the 5' RACE reads; one entry per CDR3 protein. The table includes 1.4 million or so distinct CDR3 sequences, roughly two fifths detected once.

The chain joins TRBV20-1 to TRBJ1-2; 7 bases agree with TRBD1. The sequence was obtained from a woman younger than 30 in good health. Input material: blood. The CDR3 sequence is CSAPRSGTVNYGYTF. The CDR3 DNA follows: TGCAGTGCCCCTCGTTCCGGGACAGTTAACTATGGCTACACCTTC.